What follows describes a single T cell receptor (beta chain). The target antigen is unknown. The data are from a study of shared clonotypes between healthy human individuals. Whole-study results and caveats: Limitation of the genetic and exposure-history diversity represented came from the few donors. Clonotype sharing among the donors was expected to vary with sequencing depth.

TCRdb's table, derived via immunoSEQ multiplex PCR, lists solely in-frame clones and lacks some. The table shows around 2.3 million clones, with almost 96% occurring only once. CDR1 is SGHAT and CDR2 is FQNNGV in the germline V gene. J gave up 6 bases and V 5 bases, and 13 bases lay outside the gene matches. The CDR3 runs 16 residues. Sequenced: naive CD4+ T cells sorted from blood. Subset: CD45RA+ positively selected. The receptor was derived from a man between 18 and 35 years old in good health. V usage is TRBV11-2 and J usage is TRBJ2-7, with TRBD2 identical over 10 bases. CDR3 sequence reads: CASSRISGGNPTEQYF. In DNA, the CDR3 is TGTGCCAGCAGCCGGATTAGCGGGGGGAACCCTACCGAGCAGTACTTC. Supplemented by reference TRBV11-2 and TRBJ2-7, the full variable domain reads EAGVAQSPRYKIIEKRQSVAFWCNPISGHATLYWYQQILGQGPKLLIQFQNNGVVDDSQLPKDRFSAERLKGVDSTLKIQPAKLEDSAVYLCASSRISGGNPTEQYFGPGTRLTVT.